Shown below are 2 T cell receptor beta chains from a single sample sequenced in a study of blood T cell repertoires in COVID-19. The repertoire was sequenced with immunoSEQ multiplex PCR; TCRdb's copy has only in-frame clones and lacks some. The sample consists of 200,000 to 300,000 clones, roughly 86% of them appearing once. Sequencing used peripheral blood. Receptors originate from a woman aged 55 to 70 who had recovered from COVID-19.

This chain joins TRBV28 and TRBJ2-1; 13 bases are a match to TRBD2. The germline CDR1 and CDR2 sequences are MDHEN and SYDVKM. The CDR3 runs to 18 residues. Trimming took 5 bases from V and 0 from J; bases not matched to a gene: 7. The CDR3: CASSQTSGGRGSYNEQFF. CDR3 nucleotide sequence: TGTGCCAGCAGTCAGACTAGCGGGGGGCGGGGCTCCTACAATGAGCAGTTCTTC.

This clone occurred a few times. The chain recombines TRBV7-9 with TRBJ1-6; D ambiguous. Germline V gives CDR1 SEHNR, CDR2 FQNEAQ (reference sequence). The CDR3 covers 15 residues. Trimming cost V 6 bases and J 0 bases, with 9 bases left between them. CDR3 coding DNA: TGTGCCAGCAGGCCCGCTAACTCCTATAATTCACCCCTCCACTTT. Translating gives CASRPANSYNSPLHF. The full variable domain, its missing parts supplied by reference TRBV7-9 and TRBJ1-6, is DTGVSQNPRHKITKRGQNVTFRCDPISEHNRLYWYRQTLGQGPEFLTYFQNEAQLEKSRLLSDRFSAERPKGSFSTLEIQRTEQGDSAMYLCASRPANSYNSPLHFGNGTRLTVT.